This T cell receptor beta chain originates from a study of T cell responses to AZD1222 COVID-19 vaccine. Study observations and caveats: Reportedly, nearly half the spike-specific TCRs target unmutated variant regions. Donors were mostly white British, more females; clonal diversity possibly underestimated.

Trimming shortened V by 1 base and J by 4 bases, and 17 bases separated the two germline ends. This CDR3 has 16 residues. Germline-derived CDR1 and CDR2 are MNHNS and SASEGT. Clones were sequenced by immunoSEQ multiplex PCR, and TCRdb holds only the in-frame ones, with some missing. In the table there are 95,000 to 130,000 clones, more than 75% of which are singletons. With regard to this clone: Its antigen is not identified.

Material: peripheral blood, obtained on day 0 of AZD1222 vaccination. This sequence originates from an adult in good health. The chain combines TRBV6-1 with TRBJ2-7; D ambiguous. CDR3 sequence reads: CASSEVSGLWGYEQYF. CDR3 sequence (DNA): TGTGCCAGCAGTGAAGTTTCGGGTCTCTGGGGTTACGAGCAGTACTTC.